This TCR beta chain was documented in a study of T cell changes during pregnancy in multiple sclerosis. TCRdb keeps only in-frame clones here, not all; method: immunoSEQ multiplex PCR. The sample includes tens of thousands of clones, over 90% of them seen just once. Sample share makes this clone medium-sized. This receptor was identified in a female donor with multiple sclerosis, enrolled in a pregnancy study. This material consisted of CD4+ T cells from peripheral blood mononuclear cells, taken in the second trimester of pregnancy.

The CDR3 DNA follows: TGTGCCAGCAGCCCGGGACTGATTAATTCACCCCTCCACTTT. Translation: CASSPGLINSPLHF. This rearrangement joins TRBV14 to TRBJ1-6; D is possibly TRBD1 (5 bases). With 4 bases removed from V and 6 bases from J, the gap between germline ends came to 10 bases. The CDR3 has 14 residues. CDR1 and CDR2 from the germline V gene are SGHDN and FVKESK.